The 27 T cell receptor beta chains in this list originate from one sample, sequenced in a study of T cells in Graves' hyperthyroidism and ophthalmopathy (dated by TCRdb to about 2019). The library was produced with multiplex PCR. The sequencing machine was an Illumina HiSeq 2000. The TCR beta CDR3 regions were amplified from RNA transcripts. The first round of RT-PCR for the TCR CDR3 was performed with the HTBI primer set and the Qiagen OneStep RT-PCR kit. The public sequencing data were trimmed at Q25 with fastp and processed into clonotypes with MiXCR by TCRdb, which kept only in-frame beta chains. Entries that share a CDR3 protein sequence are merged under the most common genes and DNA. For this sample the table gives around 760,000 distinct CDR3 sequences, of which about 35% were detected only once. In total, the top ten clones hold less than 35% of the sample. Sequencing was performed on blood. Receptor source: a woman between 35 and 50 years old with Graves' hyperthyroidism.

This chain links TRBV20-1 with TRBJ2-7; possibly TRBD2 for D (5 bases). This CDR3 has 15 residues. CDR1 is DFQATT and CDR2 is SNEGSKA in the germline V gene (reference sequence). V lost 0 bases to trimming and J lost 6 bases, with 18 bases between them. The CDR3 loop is CSARDLEGIPTEQYF. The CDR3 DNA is TGCAGTGCTAGAGATCTCGAGGGAATCCCGACCGAGCAGTACTTC.

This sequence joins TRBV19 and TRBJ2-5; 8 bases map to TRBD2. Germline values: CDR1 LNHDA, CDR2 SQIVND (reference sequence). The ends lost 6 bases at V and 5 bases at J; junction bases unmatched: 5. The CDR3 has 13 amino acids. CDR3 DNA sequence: TGTGCCAGTAGCGGGGGGGCGCTTGAGACCCAGTACTTC. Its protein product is CASSGGALETQYF.

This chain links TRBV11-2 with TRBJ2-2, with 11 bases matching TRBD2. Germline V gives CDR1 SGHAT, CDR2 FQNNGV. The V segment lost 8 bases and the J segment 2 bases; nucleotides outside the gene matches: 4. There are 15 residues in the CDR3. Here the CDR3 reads CASQGLAVNTGELFF. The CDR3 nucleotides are TGTGCCAGCCAGGGACTAGCGGTCAACACCGGGGAGCTGTTTTTT.

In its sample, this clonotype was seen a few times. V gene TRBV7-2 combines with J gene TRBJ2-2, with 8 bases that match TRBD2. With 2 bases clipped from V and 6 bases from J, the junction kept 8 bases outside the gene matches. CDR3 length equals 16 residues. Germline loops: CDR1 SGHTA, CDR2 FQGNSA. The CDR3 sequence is CASSLSGGTRPGELFF. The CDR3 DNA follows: TGTGCCAGCAGCTTATCCGGGGGGACTAGGCCCGGGGAGCTGTTTTTT.

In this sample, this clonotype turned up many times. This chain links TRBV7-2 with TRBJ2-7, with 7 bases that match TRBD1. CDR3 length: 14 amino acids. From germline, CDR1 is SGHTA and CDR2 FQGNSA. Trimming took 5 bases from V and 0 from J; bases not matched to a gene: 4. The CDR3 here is CASSRQGASYEQYF. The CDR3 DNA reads TGTGCCAGCAGCCGACAGGGTGCCTCCTACGAGCAGTACTTC.

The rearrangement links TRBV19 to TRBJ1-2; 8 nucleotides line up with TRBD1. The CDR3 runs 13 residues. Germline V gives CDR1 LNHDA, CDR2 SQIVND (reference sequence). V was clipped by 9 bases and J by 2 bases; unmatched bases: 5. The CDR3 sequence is CASAAGGNYGYTF. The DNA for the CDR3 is TGTGCCAGCGCTGCAGGGGGCAACTATGGCTACACCTTC.

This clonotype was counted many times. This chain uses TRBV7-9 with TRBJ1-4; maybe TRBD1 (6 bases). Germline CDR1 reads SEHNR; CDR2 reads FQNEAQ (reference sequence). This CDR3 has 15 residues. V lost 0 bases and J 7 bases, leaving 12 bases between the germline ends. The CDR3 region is CASSLASGAGEKLFF. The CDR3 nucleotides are TGTGCCAGCAGCTTAGCTTCGGGGGCAGGTGAAAAACTGTTTTTT.

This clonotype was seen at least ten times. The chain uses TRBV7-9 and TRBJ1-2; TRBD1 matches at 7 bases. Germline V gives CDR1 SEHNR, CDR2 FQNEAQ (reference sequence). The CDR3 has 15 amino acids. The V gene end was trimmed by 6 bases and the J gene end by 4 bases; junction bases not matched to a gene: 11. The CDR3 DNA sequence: TGTGCCAGCAGATCCAGGACAGGAACCTCCTATGGCTACACCTTC. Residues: CASRSRTGTSYGYTF.

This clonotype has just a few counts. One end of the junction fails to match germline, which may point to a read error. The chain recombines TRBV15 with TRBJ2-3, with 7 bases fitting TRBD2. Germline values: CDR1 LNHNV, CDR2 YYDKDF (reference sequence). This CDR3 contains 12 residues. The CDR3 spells CATSRDSSLAGF. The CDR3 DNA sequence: TGTGCCACCAGCAGAGATTCATCCTTAGCGGGCTTT.

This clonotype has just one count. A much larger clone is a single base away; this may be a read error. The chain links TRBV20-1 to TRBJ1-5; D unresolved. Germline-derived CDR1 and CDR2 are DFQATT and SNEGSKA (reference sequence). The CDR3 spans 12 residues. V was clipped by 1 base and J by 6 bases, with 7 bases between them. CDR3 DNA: TGCAGTGCTAGAGGTCTCGGTCAGCCCCAGCATTTT. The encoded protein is CSARGLGQPQHF.

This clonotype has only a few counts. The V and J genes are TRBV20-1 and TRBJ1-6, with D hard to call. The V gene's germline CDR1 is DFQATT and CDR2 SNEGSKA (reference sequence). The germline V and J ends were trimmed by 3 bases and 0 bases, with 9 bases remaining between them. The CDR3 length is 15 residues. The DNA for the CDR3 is TGCAGTGCTAGGGTAGGGAGCTCCTATAATTCACCCCTCCACTTT. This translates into CSARVGSSYNSPLHF.

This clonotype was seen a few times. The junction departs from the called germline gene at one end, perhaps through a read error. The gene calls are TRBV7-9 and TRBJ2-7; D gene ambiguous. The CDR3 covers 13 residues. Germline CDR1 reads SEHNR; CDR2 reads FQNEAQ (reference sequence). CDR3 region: CASSRAVGYEQYF. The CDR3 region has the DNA TGCGCCAGCAGCCGAGCCGTGGGCTACGAGCAGTACTTC. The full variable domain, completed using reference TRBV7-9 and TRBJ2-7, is DTGVSQNPRHKITKRGQNVTFRCDPISEHNRLYWYRQTLGQGPEFLTYFQNEAQLEKSRLLSDRFSAERPKGSFSTLEIQRTEQGDSAMYLCASSRAVGYEQYFGPGTRLTVT.

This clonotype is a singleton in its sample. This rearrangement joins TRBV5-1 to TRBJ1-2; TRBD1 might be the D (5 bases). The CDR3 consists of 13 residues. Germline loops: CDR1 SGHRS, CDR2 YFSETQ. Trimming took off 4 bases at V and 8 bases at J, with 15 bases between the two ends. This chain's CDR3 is CASSLTDLEGYTF. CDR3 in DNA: TGCGCCAGCAGCCTGACAGATTTGGAAGGCTACACCTTC.

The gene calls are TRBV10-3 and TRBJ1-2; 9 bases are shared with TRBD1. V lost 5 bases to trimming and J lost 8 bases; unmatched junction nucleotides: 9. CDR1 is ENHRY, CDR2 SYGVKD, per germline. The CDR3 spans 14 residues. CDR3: CAISIYRDRDGYTF. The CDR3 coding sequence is TGTGCCATCAGTATCTACCGGGACAGGGACGGCTACACCTTC.

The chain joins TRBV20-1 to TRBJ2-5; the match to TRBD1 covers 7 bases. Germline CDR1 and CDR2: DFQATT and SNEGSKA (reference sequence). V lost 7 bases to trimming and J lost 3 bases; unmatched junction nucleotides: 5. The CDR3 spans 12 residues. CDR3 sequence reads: CSGGTAEETQYF. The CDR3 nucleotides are TGCAGTGGGGGGACAGCAGAAGAGACCCAGTACTTC.

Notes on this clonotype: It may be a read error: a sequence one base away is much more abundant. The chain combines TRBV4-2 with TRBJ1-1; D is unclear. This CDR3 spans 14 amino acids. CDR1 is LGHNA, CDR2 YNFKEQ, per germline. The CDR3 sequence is CASSGGRLNTEASF. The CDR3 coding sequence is TGTGCCAGCAGCGGTGGCAGGCTGAACACTGAAGCTTCCTTT.

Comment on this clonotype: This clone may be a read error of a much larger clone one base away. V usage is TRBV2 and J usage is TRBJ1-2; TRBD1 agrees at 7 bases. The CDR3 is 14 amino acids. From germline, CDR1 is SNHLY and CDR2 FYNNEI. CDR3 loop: CASSLQGRYYGHTF. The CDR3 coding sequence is TGTGCCAGCAGTTTACAGGGGAGGTACTATGGCCACACCTTC.

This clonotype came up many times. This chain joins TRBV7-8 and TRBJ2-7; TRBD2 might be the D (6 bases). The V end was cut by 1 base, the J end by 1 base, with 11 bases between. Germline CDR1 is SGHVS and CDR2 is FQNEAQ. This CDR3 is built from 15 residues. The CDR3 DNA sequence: TGTGCCAGCAGCTTAGAAGTCGGGAGTTCCTACGAGCAGTACTTC. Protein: CASSLEVGSSYEQYF.

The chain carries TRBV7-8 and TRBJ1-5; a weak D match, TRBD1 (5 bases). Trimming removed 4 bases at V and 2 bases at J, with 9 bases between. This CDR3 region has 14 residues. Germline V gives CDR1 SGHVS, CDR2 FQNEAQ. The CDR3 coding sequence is TGTGCCAGCAGCTCAGGGTGGGGCAATCAGCCCCAGCATTTT. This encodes CASSSGWGNQPQHF.

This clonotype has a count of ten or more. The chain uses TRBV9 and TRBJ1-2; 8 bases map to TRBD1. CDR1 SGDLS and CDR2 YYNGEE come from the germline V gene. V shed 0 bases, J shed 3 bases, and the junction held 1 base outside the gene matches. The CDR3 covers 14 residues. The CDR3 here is CASSVDRGDYGYTF. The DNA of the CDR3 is TGTGCCAGCAGCGTAGACAGGGGGGACTATGGCTACACCTTC. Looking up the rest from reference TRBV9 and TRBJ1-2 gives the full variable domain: DSGVTQTPKHLITATGQRVTLRCSPRSGDLSVYWYQQSLDQGLQFLIQYYNGEERAKGNILERFSAQQFPDLHSELNLSSLELGDSALYFCASSVDRGDYGYTFGSGTRLTVV.

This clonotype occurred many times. The CDR3 loop reads CASSSQVGPLNTEAFF. CDR3 bases: TGTGCCAGCAGTAGTCAAGTGGGACCATTGAACACTGAAGCTTTCTTT. V gene TRBV12-3 or TRBV12-4 combines with J gene TRBJ1-1; weak D call: TRBD1 (5 bases). The CDR3 totals 16 residues. Trimming removed 5 bases at V and 0 bases at J, with 16 bases between.

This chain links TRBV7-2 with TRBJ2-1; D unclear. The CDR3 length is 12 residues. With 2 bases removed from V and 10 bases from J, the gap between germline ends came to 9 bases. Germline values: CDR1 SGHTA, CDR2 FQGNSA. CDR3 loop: CASSLYTAEQFF. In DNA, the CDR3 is TGTGCCAGCAGCTTATATACAGCAGAGCAGTTCTTC.

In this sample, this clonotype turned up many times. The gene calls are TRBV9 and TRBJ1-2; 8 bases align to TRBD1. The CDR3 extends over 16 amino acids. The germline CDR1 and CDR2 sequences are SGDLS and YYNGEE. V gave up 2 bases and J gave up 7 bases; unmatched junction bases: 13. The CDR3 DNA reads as TGTGCCAGCAGCGTGGGAGGCCAGGGGGCTTCGGGTGGCTACACCTTC. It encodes CASSVGGQGASGGYTF.

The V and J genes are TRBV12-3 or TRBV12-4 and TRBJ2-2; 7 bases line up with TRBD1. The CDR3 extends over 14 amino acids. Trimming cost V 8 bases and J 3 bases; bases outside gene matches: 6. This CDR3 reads CASSRGTYTGELFF. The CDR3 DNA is TGTGCCAGCTCCAGGGGGACATACACCGGGGAGCTGTTTTTT.

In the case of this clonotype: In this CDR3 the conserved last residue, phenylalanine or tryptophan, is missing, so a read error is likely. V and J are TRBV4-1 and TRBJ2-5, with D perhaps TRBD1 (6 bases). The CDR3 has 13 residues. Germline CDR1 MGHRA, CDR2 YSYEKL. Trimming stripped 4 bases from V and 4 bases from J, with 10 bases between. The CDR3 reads CASSLGQLETQYS. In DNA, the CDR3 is TGCGCCAGCAGCCTAGGACAGTTAGAGACCCAGTACTCC.

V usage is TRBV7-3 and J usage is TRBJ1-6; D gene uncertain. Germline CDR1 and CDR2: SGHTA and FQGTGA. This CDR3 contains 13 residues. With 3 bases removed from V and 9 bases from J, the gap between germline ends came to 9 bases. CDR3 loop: CASSFRVGSPLHF. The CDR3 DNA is TGTGCCAGCAGCTTCCGAGTTGGTTCACCCCTCCACTTT.

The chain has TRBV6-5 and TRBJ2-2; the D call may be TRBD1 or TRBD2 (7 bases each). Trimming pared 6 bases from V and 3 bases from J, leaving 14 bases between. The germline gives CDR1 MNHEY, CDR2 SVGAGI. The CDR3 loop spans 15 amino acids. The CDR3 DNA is TGTGCCAGCAGCAGCGGGACAGACCACACCGGGGAGCTGTTTTTT. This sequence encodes CASSSGTDHTGELFF.